This entry lists 30 T cell receptor beta chains sequenced from one sample in a study of identical twins. In TCRdb, the 5' RACE reads were re-called with MiXCR into one record per CDR3 protein. Altogether about 690,000 distinct CDR3 sequences are present, around 20% being singletons, with the ten largest covering about 4.3%. A further study also used this sample, focusing on T cells expressing NK-cell markers.

The sequencing sample was made of PBMCs. The receptor source for this set is a young woman in good health.

The chain is built from TRBV10-3 and TRBJ1-5, with D maybe TRBD1 (5 bases). Looked up from germline, CDR1 is ENHRY and CDR2 is SYGVKD. This CDR3 spans 13 amino acids. V lost 6 bases and J 5 bases, leaving 11 bases between the germline ends. CDR3 coding DNA: TGTGCCATCAGGGGGGGGATTGATCAGCCCCAGCATTTT. Amino acids: CAIRGGIDQPQHF.

The rearrangement links TRBV27 to TRBJ2-5; TRBD2 is a possible D gene (6 bases). The V and J ends lost 8 bases and 2 bases respectively, with 18 bases between them. Germline CDR1 reads MNHEY; CDR2 reads SMNVEV (reference sequence). The CDR3 has 15 residues. The CDR3 coding sequence is TGTGCCAGCCGCCCTTCCCCTAGCGTACAAGAGACCCAGTACTTC. This gives the protein CASRPSPSVQETQYF.

The V and J genes are TRBV12-3 or TRBV12-4 and TRBJ2-7; 8 positions match TRBD1. J lost 2 bases, V lost 3 bases, and 6 bases had no gene match. The CDR3 loop spans 15 amino acids. This CDR3 is CASSFGTGTTYEQYF. CDR3 nucleotide sequence: TGTGCCAGCAGTTTCGGGACAGGCACAACCTACGAGCAGTACTTC.

This clonotype has a handful of counts. This chain joins TRBV6-2 or TRBV6-3 and TRBJ1-5; no firm D call. The V gene's germline CDR1 is MNHEY and CDR2 SVGEGT. Trimming stripped 2 bases from V and 0 bases from J, with 8 bases between. This CDR3 comprises 15 residues. DNA of the CDR3: TGTGCCAGCAGTTACGTGGAGTATAGCAATCAGCCCCAGCATTTT. The encoded protein is CASSYVEYSNQPQHF.

This clonotype was seen a few times. The V and J genes are TRBV7-3 and TRBJ1-6; D is unclear. Trimming took off 2 bases at V and 2 bases at J, with 7 bases between the two ends. CDR3 length equals 15 residues. Looked up from germline, CDR1 is SGHTA and CDR2 is FQGTGA. The CDR3: CASSLQGPYNSPLHF. The CDR3, as DNA: TGTGCCAGCAGCTTACAAGGCCCCTATAATTCACCCCTCCACTTT.

The rearrangement joins TRBV14 to TRBJ2-7; 8 bases line up with TRBD1. With V trimmed by 1 base and J by 6 bases, 8 bases remained unmatched. Germline V lookup: CDR1 SGHDN, CDR2 FVKESK. The CDR3 loop spans 15 amino acids. The DNA of the CDR3 is TGTGCCAGCAGCCAAGTATGGTCGCAGGGGGCCGAGCAGTACTTC. Translating it yields CASSQVWSQGAEQYF.

This clonotype has only a few counts. In DNA form, the CDR3 reads TGTGCCAGCTCACTTTTCCTCGGGACTAGCGGGAGTAACTACGAGCAGTACTTC. This translates into CASSLFLGTSGSNYEQYF. V usage is TRBV18 and J usage is TRBJ2-7, with TRBD2 matching 14 bases. This CDR3 contains 18 residues. Germline V gene lookup returns CDR1 KGHSH and CDR2 LQKENI. The J segment lost 3 bases and the V segment lost 4 bases, leaving 11 bases of the junction unmatched.

This clonotype was counted only a few times. The chain carries TRBV9 and TRBJ2-5; 10 bases fit TRBD2. With 3 bases clipped from V and 2 bases from J, the junction kept 7 bases outside the gene matches. The CDR3 is 16 residues long. Germline V gives CDR1 SGDLS, CDR2 YYNGEE. CDR3 nucleotide sequence: TGTGCCAGCAGCGACGGTAGGACTAGCGGACAAGAGACCCAGTACTTC. Its protein is CASSDGRTSGQETQYF. Full variable domain (missing parts from reference TRBV9 and TRBJ2-5): DSGVTQTPKHLITATGQRVTLRCSPRSGDLSVYWYQQSLDQGLQFLIQYYNGEERAKGNILERFSAQQFPDLHSELNLSSLELGDSALYFCASSDGRTSGQETQYFGPGTRLLVL.

This rearrangement joins TRBV7-2 to TRBJ2-5; D is ambiguous. Per germline, CDR1 SGHTA and CDR2 FQGNSA. Trimming stripped 5 bases from V and 9 bases from J, with 19 bases between. The CDR3 consists of 14 residues. CDR3 nucleotide sequence: TGTGCCAGCAGCCTACTGCCGTCGGGTGGGGCCCAGTACTTC. This translates into CASSLLPSGGAQYF.

The rearrangement uses TRBV5-8 and TRBJ2-3; D remains ambiguous. The V and J ends lost 1 base and 6 bases respectively, with 12 bases between them. This CDR3 has 14 residues. Germline CDR1 and CDR2: SGHTS and YDEGEE. This CDR3 reads CASSLIGPSDTQYF. In nucleotides, the CDR3 is TGTGCCAGCAGCTTGATTGGCCCGTCGGATACGCAGTATTTT.

The chain carries TRBV20-1 and TRBJ1-2, with D possibly being TRBD1 (6 bases). V was cut by 6 bases and J by 5 bases, with 19 bases left in between. Germline V lookup: CDR1 DFQATT, CDR2 SNEGSKA (reference sequence). The CDR3 has 14 residues. CDR3 in DNA: TGCAGTGCCCTACAACAGGGAAGGGAGTATGGCTACACCTTC. It yields the protein CSALQQGREYGYTF.

This clonotype has just a few counts. The chain recombines TRBV7-8 with TRBJ2-3, with 7 bases fitting TRBD1. Looked up from germline, CDR1 is SGHVS and CDR2 is FQNEAQ. CDR3 length: 17 residues. Unmatched junction bases numbered 13, after V lost 4 bases and J lost 3 bases. CDR3 sequence: CASSSPPGQRWTDTQYF. CDR3 nucleotides: TGTGCCAGCAGCTCGCCACCGGGACAGAGGTGGACAGATACGCAGTATTTT.

This clonotype was seen only a few times. This chain joins TRBV12-3 or TRBV12-4 and TRBJ1-1; the match to TRBD1 covers 11 bases. The CDR3 is made up of 15 amino acids. With 6 bases clipped from V and 2 bases from J, the junction kept 5 bases outside the gene matches. In DNA form, the CDR3 reads TGTGCCAGCAGGGACAGGGGGCAGGGAAACACTGAAGCTTTCTTT. Residues: CASRDRGQGNTEAFF.

The rearrangement joins TRBV12-3 or TRBV12-4 to TRBJ2-1; 9 bases match TRBD1. Trimming at V came to 7 bases and at J to 7 bases, leaving 11 bases not matched to a gene. The CDR3 sequence is 15 residues long. CDR3 sequence: CASILTGGATNEQFF. As DNA, the CDR3 is TGTGCCAGCATCCTAACAGGGGGCGCGACAAATGAGCAGTTCTTC.

This clonotype was counted between two and nine times. The V call is TRBV5-5, the J call TRBJ2-2, with D unresolved. The CDR3 runs 16 residues. CDR1 SGHKS and CDR2 YYEKEE come from the germline V gene (reference sequence). The germline V and J ends were trimmed by 5 bases and 4 bases, with 18 bases remaining between them. The CDR3 region has the DNA TGTGCCAGCAGAATTCAAGCCAGCGCGGCCACCGGGGAGCTGTTTTTT. Translation gives CASRIQASAATGELFF.

This clonotype was counted between two and nine times. The chain has TRBV20-1 and TRBJ2-7; a weak D match, TRBD2 (5 bases). Trimming removed 4 bases at V and 2 bases at J, with 12 bases between. CDR1 and CDR2 from the germline V gene are DFQATT and SNEGSKA (reference sequence). The CDR3 is made up of 13 amino acids. CDR3 nucleotides: TGCAGTGCTACCGGGGTCGTGCCCTACGAGCAGTACTTC. Protein product: CSATGVVPYEQYF.

This clonotype was counted ten times or more. The genes are TRBV25-1 and TRBJ1-4; tentative D call: TRBD1 (6 bases). Germline V gene data show CDR1 as MGHDK and CDR2 as SYGVNS. V was clipped by 1 base and J by 8 bases, with 14 bases between them. CDR3 length equals 15 residues. CDR3 sequence reads: CASSEFRGASEKLFF. The CDR3 coding sequence is TGTGCCAGCAGTGAATTCAGGGGCGCGTCAGAAAAACTGTTTTTT.

This clonotype was detected only a few times. This sequence joins TRBV10-2 and TRBJ2-1; 7 bases are a match to TRBD1. Germline CDR1 and CDR2: WSHSY and SAAADI. The CDR3 is made up of 12 amino acids. V was pared by 4 bases and J by 9 bases, with 3 bases of the junction left unmatched. CDR3: CASSGTGSEQFF. CDR3 sequence (DNA): TGCGCCAGCAGTGGGACAGGAAGTGAGCAGTTCTTC.

This clonotype was found a few times. V gene TRBV9 combines with J gene TRBJ2-5; no reliable D call. This CDR3 is built from 15 residues. Trimming stripped 0 bases from V and 2 bases from J, with 11 bases between. From germline, CDR1 is SGDLS and CDR2 YYNGEE. CDR3 DNA: TGTGCCAGCAGCGTAGATCCCGCAGGTCAAGAGACCCAGTACTTC. Translating gives CASSVDPAGQETQYF.

The sample holds a few counts of this clonotype. Here the CDR3 reads CATSESTGHEQFF. The CDR3 DNA follows: TGTGCCACCAGTGAGAGTACAGGGCATGAGCAGTTCTTC. The chain combines TRBV24-1 with TRBJ2-1; D perhaps matches TRBD1 (6 bases). Trimming removed 4 bases from V and 8 bases from J, with 11 bases in between. This CDR3 comprises 13 residues. Looked up from germline, CDR1 is KGHDR and CDR2 is SFDVKD.

In its sample, this clonotype was seen a few times. CDR3 protein: CASSPRGNEGETQYF. The CDR3 nucleotides read TGTGCCAGCTCACCACGAGGAAACGAGGGAGAGACCCAGTACTTC. The chain has TRBV18 and TRBJ2-5; D possibly corresponds to TRBD2 (5 bases). CDR1 and CDR2 from the germline V gene are KGHSH and LQKENI. CDR3 length equals 15 residues. The V gene lost 1 base and the J gene lost 4 bases, with 13 bases spanning the gap.

The chain uses TRBV5-6 and TRBJ2-7; 7 nucleotides line up with TRBD1. Trimming took 3 bases from V and 0 from J; bases not matched to a gene: 6. The CDR3 runs 15 residues. Per germline, CDR1 SGHDT and CDR2 YYEEEE. CDR3 sequence reads: CASSYRGSRSYEQYF. The CDR3 DNA follows: TGTGCCAGCAGCTACAGGGGTTCCCGCTCCTACGAGCAGTACTTC.

This clonotype was seen many times. The rearrangement uses TRBV6-1 and TRBJ2-1; unclear D gene. The V end lost 6 bases, the J end lost 3 bases, and 21 bases lay between the germline ends. Germline V gene sequence: CDR1 MNHNS, CDR2 SASEGT. This CDR3 is built from 17 residues. The DNA for the CDR3 is TGTGCCAGCAGCCGAAAGCCGGGCTCCGTGGGCTACAATGAGCAGTTCTTC. This gives the protein CASSRKPGSVGYNEQFF.

A few counts support this clonotype. The chain uses TRBV10-2 and TRBJ2-1; D not certain. Looked up from germline, CDR1 is WSHSY and CDR2 is SAAADI. The germline V and J ends were trimmed by 4 bases and 6 bases, with 13 bases remaining between them. The CDR3 spans 14 residues. The CDR3 nucleotides read TGCGCCAGCAGTGGAAGGGAAGACCCCAATGAGCAGTTCTTC. Its translation is CASSGREDPNEQFF.

This clonotype was picked up a small number of times. The chain links TRBV24-1 to TRBJ2-1; D is perhaps TRBD1 or TRBD2 (5 bases each). The CDR3 is 15 residues long. Germline V gene sequence: CDR1 KGHDR, CDR2 SFDVKD. V was shortened by 3 bases and J by 9 bases, with 17 bases between the two germline ends. This CDR3 is CATSDPRGGSREQFF. CDR3 coding DNA: TGTGCCACCAGTGATCCCCGGGGCGGATCCCGTGAGCAGTTCTTC.

This chain joins TRBV6-1 and TRBJ1-1, with D possibly matching TRBD1 (5 bases). The V and J ends lost 5 bases and 1 base respectively, with 14 bases between them. The germline gives CDR1 MNHNS, CDR2 SASEGT. The CDR3 has 15 amino acids. The CDR3, as DNA: TGTGCCAGCAGTCCTTTGGGGACCTCGAACACTGAAGCTTTCTTT. This translates into CASSPLGTSNTEAFF.

The chain combines TRBV9 with TRBJ2-2; TRBD2 matches 8 bases. V dropped 7 bases and J dropped 7; count of bases not matched to a gene: 6. This CDR3 spans 13 amino acids. Germline loops: CDR1 SGDLS, CDR2 YYNGEE. CDR3 amino acids: CASREGSGGELFF. The CDR3, as DNA: TGTGCCAGCCGGGAGGGTTCTGGCGGGGAGCTGTTTTTT. Together with reference TRBV9 and TRBJ2-2, the CDR3 gives the full variable domain: DSGVTQTPKHLITATGQRVTLRCSPRSGDLSVYWYQQSLDQGLQFLIQYYNGEERAKGNILERFSAQQFPDLHSELNLSSLELGDSALYFCASREGSGGELFFGEGSRLTVL.

This clonotype was counted between two and nine times. V gene TRBV29-1 combines with J gene TRBJ2-3, with D hard to call. CDR3 length: 13 amino acids. Trimming removed 1 base at V and 2 bases at J, with 7 bases between. In germline, CDR1 is SQVTM, CDR2 ANQGSEA. The CDR3 nucleotides read TGCAGCGTTGAAGCCCCGTTCACAGATACGCAGTATTTT. Protein product: CSVEAPFTDTQYF.

CDR3 protein: CSVDSVQGGHEQYF. The CDR3 region has the DNA TGCAGCGTTGATTCGGTACAGGGTGGCCACGAGCAGTACTTC. The rearrangement joins TRBV29-1 to TRBJ2-7; D may be TRBD1 (6 bases). V lost 3 bases, J lost 5 bases, and 17 bases lay in between. Germline CDR1 SQVTM, CDR2 ANQGSEA. This CDR3 has 14 amino acids.

V gene TRBV5-5 combines with J gene TRBJ2-1, with D unresolved. This CDR3 region has 13 residues. V lost 2 bases to trimming and J lost 6 bases, with 9 bases between them. Germline V gene lookup returns CDR1 SGHKS and CDR2 YYEKEE (reference sequence). This chain's CDR3 is CASSLIIPNEQFF. For the CDR3, the DNA is TGTGCCAGCAGCTTAATAATCCCCAATGAGCAGTTCTTC.